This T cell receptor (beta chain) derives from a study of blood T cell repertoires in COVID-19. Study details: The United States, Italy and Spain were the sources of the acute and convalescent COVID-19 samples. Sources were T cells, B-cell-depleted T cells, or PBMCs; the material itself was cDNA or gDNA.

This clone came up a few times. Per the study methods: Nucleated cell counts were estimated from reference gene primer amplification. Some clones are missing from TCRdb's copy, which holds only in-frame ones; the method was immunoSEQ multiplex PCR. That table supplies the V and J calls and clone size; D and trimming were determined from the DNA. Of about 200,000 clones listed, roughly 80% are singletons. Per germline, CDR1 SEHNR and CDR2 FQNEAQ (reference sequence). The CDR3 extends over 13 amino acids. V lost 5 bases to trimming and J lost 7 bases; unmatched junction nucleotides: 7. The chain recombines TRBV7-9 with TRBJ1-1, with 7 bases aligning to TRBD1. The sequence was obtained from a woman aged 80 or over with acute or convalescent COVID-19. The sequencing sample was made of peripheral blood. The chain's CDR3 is CASSLQGTGEAFF. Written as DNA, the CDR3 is TGTGCCAGCAGCCTACAGGGGACGGGTGAAGCTTTCTTT.